A single T cell receptor (beta chain) is shown here with its context. Its antigen remains unidentified. TCRdb keeps only in-frame clones here, not all; method: immunoSEQ multiplex PCR. The table shows more than 850,000 clones, with around three quarters occurring only once. The record originates from a study of shared clonotypes between healthy human individuals. Study results and caveats: Naive subsets generally had larger estimated richness than memory subsets. The small donor group covered limited genetic and exposure diversity. A few donors had around 5.5% of their naive CD4 clonotypes in common.

The CDR3 runs to 14 residues. The V end was cut by 7 bases, the J end by 2 bases, with 15 bases between. Germline loops: CDR1 MNHEY, CDR2 SMNVEV (reference sequence). The source is a man younger than 35 in good health. Some clones in this sample may be carry-over from other donors' samples. J is TRBJ2-7 and V is TRBV27; a possible D gene is TRBD2 (5 bases). The sequenced sample consisted of memory CD4+ T cells from PBMCs. Subset here: CD45RA-negative fraction. In DNA, the CDR3 is TGTGCCAGCAAATCTGTAGCGTCGGCCTACGAGCAGTACTTC. This sequence encodes CASKSVASAYEQYF.